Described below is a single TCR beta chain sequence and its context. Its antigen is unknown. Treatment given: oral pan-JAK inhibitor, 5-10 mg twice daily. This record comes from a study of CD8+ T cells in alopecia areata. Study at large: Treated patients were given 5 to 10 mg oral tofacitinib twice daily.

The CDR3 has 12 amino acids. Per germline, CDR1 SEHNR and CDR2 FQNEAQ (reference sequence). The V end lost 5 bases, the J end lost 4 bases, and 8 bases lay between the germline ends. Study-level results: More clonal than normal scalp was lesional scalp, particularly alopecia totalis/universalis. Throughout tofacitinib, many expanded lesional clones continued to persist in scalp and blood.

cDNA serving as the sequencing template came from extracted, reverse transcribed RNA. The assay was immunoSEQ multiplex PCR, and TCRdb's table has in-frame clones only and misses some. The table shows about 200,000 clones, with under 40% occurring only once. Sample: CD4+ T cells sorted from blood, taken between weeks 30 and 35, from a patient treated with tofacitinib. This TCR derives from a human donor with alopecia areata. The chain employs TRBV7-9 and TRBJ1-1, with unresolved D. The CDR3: CASSPPVTEAFF. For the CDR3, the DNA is TGTGCCAGCAGCCCCCCCGTCACTGAAGCTTTCTTT.